The rows below give T cell receptor beta chains drawn from one sample of a study of blood T cells in healthy people across ages. MiXCR, run by TCRdb on the 5' RACE reads, gives a single entry per CDR3 protein. The sample yields approximately 730,000 distinct CDR3 sequences, approximately 39% seen once. The sequenced sample consisted of blood. The receptors were sampled from a woman between 55 and 75 years old in good health. Both conserved end residues are part of each CDR3. Each record gives: D gene, clone size, V gene, J gene, CDR3 protein, CDR3 DNA. D genes are given only for firm matches. Rows give clone size only sometimes, using once, few, many, or a class for an expanded clone.

d_call: TRBD1; clone_size: -; v_call: TRBV5-6; j_call: TRBJ1-5; cdr3_aa: CASSARDRGLQPQHF; cdr3_nt: TGTGCCAGCAGCGCTCGGGACAGGGGGCTTCAGCCCCAGCATTTT
d_call: TRBD1; clone_size: -; v_call: TRBV30; j_call: TRBJ2-1; cdr3_aa: CAWSATGSVIGEQFF; cdr3_nt: TGTGCCTGGAGTGCGACAGGGTCGGTTATTGGTGAGCAGTTCTTC
d_call: TRBD1; clone_size: few; v_call: TRBV12-3/TRBV12-4; j_call: TRBJ1-2; cdr3_aa: CASSLGQGGTYGYTF; cdr3_nt: TGTGCCAGCAGCTTGGGACAGGGCGGAACCTATGGCTACACCTTC
d_call: -; clone_size: many; v_call: TRBV7-6; j_call: TRBJ1-1; cdr3_aa: CASSLEGGNTEAFF; cdr3_nt: TGTGCCAGCAGCTTAGAAGGGGGGAACACTGAAGCTTTCTTT
d_call: -; clone_size: few; v_call: TRBV28; j_call: TRBJ2-7; cdr3_aa: CASSSDPTRQYF; cdr3_nt: TGTGCCAGCAGTTCCGACCCCACACGGCAGTACTTC
d_call: -; clone_size: few; v_call: TRBV11-2; j_call: TRBJ2-6; cdr3_aa: CASSLAAGWSGANVLTF; cdr3_nt: TGTGCCAGCAGCTTAGCCGCAGGGTGGTCTGGGGCCAACGTCCTGACTTTC
d_call: -; clone_size: -; v_call: TRBV25-1; j_call: TRBJ2-3; cdr3_aa: CASRSRDTQYF; cdr3_nt: TGTGCCAGCAGAAGCAGAGATACGCAGTATTTT
d_call: -; clone_size: few; v_call: TRBV4-3; j_call: TRBJ1-1; cdr3_aa: CASSQDAAGFMNTEAFF; cdr3_nt: TGCGCCAGCAGCCAAGATGCTGCAGGTTTTATGAACACTGAAGCTTTCTTT
d_call: -; clone_size: -; v_call: TRBV6-2/TRBV6-3; j_call: TRBJ2-7; cdr3_aa: CASSLGRADEQYF; cdr3_nt: TGTGCCAGCAGTCTCGGGCGGGCCGACGAGCAGTACTTC
d_call: TRBD2; clone_size: -; v_call: TRBV4-3; j_call: TRBJ2-1; cdr3_aa: CASSQEPTSGKGNEQFF; cdr3_nt: TGCGCCAGCAGCCAAGAGCCGACTAGCGGAAAGGGCAATGAGCAGTTCTTC
d_call: -; clone_size: -; v_call: TRBV9; j_call: TRBJ2-3; cdr3_aa: CASSGRMRTDTQYF; cdr3_nt: TGTGCCAGCAGCGGACGGATGCGCACAGATACGCAGTATTTT
d_call: -; clone_size: -; v_call: TRBV7-9; j_call: TRBJ1-1; cdr3_aa: CASSSEEDTEAFF; cdr3_nt: TGTGCCAGCAGCAGCGAGGAGGACACTGAAGCTTTCTTT
d_call: TRBD2; clone_size: -; v_call: TRBV13; j_call: TRBJ2-7; cdr3_aa: CASSGAGLALYEQYF; cdr3_nt: TGTGCCAGCAGCGGGGCAGGACTAGCGCTTTACGAGCAGTACTTC
d_call: -; clone_size: few; v_call: TRBV12-3/TRBV12-4; j_call: TRBJ1-2; cdr3_aa: CASSPKGQAYGYTF; cdr3_nt: TGTGCCAGCAGCCCCAAGGGACAAGCCTATGGCTACACCTTC
d_call: -; clone_size: once; v_call: TRBV21-1; j_call: TRBJ2-7; cdr3_aa: CASSTNRATRVNEQYF; cdr3_nt: TGTGCCAGCAGCACCAACAGGGCGACTAGAGTCAACGAGCAGTACTTC
d_call: -; clone_size: -; v_call: TRBV6-5; j_call: TRBJ1-2; cdr3_aa: CASSPTDGGNYGYTF; cdr3_nt: TGTGCCAGCAGTCCGACCGACGGGGGCAACTATGGCTACACCTTC
d_call: TRBD1; clone_size: -; v_call: TRBV5-1; j_call: TRBJ2-3; cdr3_aa: CASSLGTGVGDTQYF; cdr3_nt: TGCGCCAGCAGCTTGGGGACAGGGGTAGGAGATACGCAGTATTTT
d_call: -; clone_size: -; v_call: TRBV27; j_call: TRBJ2-3; cdr3_aa: CASSPFPPTDTQYF; cdr3_nt: TGTGCCAGCAGTCCCTTCCCACCCACAGATACGCAGTATTTT
d_call: TRBD2; clone_size: -; v_call: TRBV7-2; j_call: TRBJ2-7; cdr3_aa: CASSVAGTSGAFLYEQYF; cdr3_nt: TGTGCCAGCAGCGTAGCCGGGACTAGCGGGGCCTTTCTCTACGAGCAGTACTTC
d_call: TRBD2; clone_size: -; v_call: TRBV20-1; j_call: TRBJ2-1; cdr3_aa: CSARDEAGSYNEQFF; cdr3_nt: TGCAGTGCTAGAGATGAAGCGGGATCCTACAATGAGCAGTTCTTC
d_call: -; clone_size: few; v_call: TRBV7-2; j_call: TRBJ2-4; cdr3_aa: CASSWVSEQYF; cdr3_nt: TGTGCCAGCAGCTGGGTCTCAGAGCAGTACTTC
d_call: -; clone_size: -; v_call: TRBV5-6; j_call: TRBJ2-4; cdr3_aa: CVSSPPGVKNIQYF; cdr3_nt: TGTGTCAGCAGCCCCCCGGGCGTCAAAAACATTCAGTACTTC
d_call: -; clone_size: -; v_call: TRBV5-1; j_call: TRBJ2-1; cdr3_aa: CASTKGNDEQFF; cdr3_nt: TGCGCCAGCACAAAAGGGAACGATGAGCAGTTCTTC
d_call: -; clone_size: -; v_call: TRBV21-1; j_call: TRBJ2-5; cdr3_aa: CASSKEAGRLAPGGVYQETQYF; cdr3_nt: TGTGCCAGCAGCAAAGAGGCAGGGCGACTAGCGCCGGGGGGGGTGTACCAAGAGACCCAGTACTTC
d_call: -; clone_size: -; v_call: TRBV28; j_call: TRBJ1-2; cdr3_aa: CASKTQGHYGYTF; cdr3_nt: TGTGCCAGCAAAACTCAGGGACACTATGGCTACACCTTC
d_call: -; clone_size: -; v_call: TRBV18; j_call: TRBJ2-5; cdr3_aa: CASSLHRTGGETQYF; cdr3_nt: TGTGCCAGCTCTTTACACAGGACCGGGGGAGAGACCCAGTACTTC
d_call: TRBD1; clone_size: few; v_call: TRBV20-1; j_call: TRBJ1-4; cdr3_aa: CSAREQGSEKLFF; cdr3_nt: TGCAGTGCTAGGGAACAGGGGTCGGAAAAACTGTTTTTT